These T cell receptor beta chains were read from a single sample in a study of cytomegalovirus exposure and HLA in healthy donors. Only in-frame clones appear in the TCRdb table, and some are missing; sequencing was by immunoSEQ multiplex PCR. The table includes some 150,000 clones, approximately 77% detected once. The sequencing input was PBMCs. Every receptor here comes from a male donor in good health and CMV-seronegative. The CDR3 runs from the conserved cysteine through the conserved F or W. The D gene is left open where the match is weak. Rows give clone size only sometimes, using once, few, many, or a class for an expanded clone.

clone size,J gene,V gene,D gene,CDR3 length,CDR3 DNA,CDR3 protein
.,TRBJ2-6,TRBV9,TRBD1,18,TGTGCCAGCAGCGCACGCCGGGACAGGGTATCTGGGGCCAACGTCCTGACTTTC,CASSARRDRVSGANVLTF
.,TRBJ2-7,TRBV7-9,.,15,TGTGCCAGCAGCTTAAGCGGGACATTCATGGGGGAGCAGTACTTC,CASSLSGTFMGEQYF
.,TRBJ2-2,TRBV9,.,17,TGTGCCAGCAGCCCAAATCCCCGTACGGGAAACACCGGGGAGCTGTTTTTT,CASSPNPRTGNTGELFF
many,TRBJ2-3,TRBV6-4,TRBD2,14,TGTGCCAGCAGTGACTCGGGACTAGCAGATACGCAGTATTTT,CASSDSGLADTQYF
.,TRBJ2-1,TRBV7-9,TRBD2,14,TGTGCCAGCAGCTCCGGGACTAGCGTCAATGAGCAGTTCTTC,CASSSGTSVNEQFF
.,TRBJ2-1,TRBV7-9,.,18,TGTTCCAGCAGCTTAGCCCCATTAGGGCGGGGTAGGAACAATGAGCAGTTCTTC,CSSSLAPLGRGRNNEQFF
.,TRBJ2-7,TRBV5-4,TRBD1,15,TGTGCCAGCAGCGCCCCGGGACAGGGTATTTACGAGCAGTACTTC,CASSAPGQGIYEQYF
.,TRBJ1-2,TRBV6-1,.,15,TGTGCCAGCAGTGTGGGCCTTATAGGATTCGATGGCTACACCTTC,CASSVGLIGFDGYTF
.,TRBJ1-6,TRBV9,TRBD1,13,TGTGCCAGCAGTCCGACAGGGCCCCCGCCCCTCCACTTT,CASSPTGPPPLHF
.,TRBJ1-5,TRBV21-1,.,16,TGTGCCAGCAGCAAAGCGGACAGGGATACCAATCAGCCCCAGCATTTT,CASSKADRDTNQPQHF
.,TRBJ2-5,TRBV27,.,12,TGTGCCGCAGGCAGGGAACAAGAGACCCAGTACTTC,CAAGREQETQYF
.,TRBJ2-5,TRBV12-5,TRBD1,17,TGTGCTAGTGGTTTTCGACAGGGGGCACCAGGGCAAGAGACCCAGTACTTC,CASGFRQGAPGQETQYF
.,TRBJ2-2,TRBV28,TRBD2,17,TGTGCCAGCAGTTTGAGTTTCGGGAGGGTAAACATCGGGGAGCTGTTTTTT,CASSLSFGRVNIGELFF
.,TRBJ1-2,TRBV5-1,.,16,TGCGCCAGCAGCTTTACAGGCGACAGGAATAACTATGGCTACACCTTC,CASSFTGDRNNYGYTF
once,TRBJ1-2,TRBV2,.,14,TGTGCCAGCAGTGGAGACATCCACGCCTATGGCTACACCTTC,CASSGDIHAYGYTF
.,TRBJ2-1,TRBV6-5,TRBD2,13,TGTGCCAGCAAGGGACTAGCGAGCAATGAGCAGTTCTTC,CASKGLASNEQFF
.,TRBJ1-3,TRBV9,.,14,TGTGCCAGCAGCGGGGGCCGGGGGGGAAACACCATATATTTT,CASSGGRGGNTIYF
.,TRBJ2-1,TRBV6-5,TRBD1,15,TGTGCCAGCAGTTCCGGGACAGGGGGTTCCAATGAGCAGTTCTTC,CASSSGTGGSNEQFF
.,TRBJ2-7,TRBV5-6,TRBD1,16,TGTGCCAGCAGCCCTGGGACAGGGAGTAATTTGGGCGAGCAGTACTTC,CASSPGTGSNLGEQYF
.,TRBJ2-4,TRBV21-1,.,14,TGTGCCAGAGACAGGGCTTTCAGCAAAAACATTCAGTACTTC,CARDRAFSKNIQYF
.,TRBJ2-3,TRBV7-6,TRBD1,15,TGTGCCAGCAGCGTGGACAGGGTGATCGCAGATACGCAGTATTTT,CASSVDRVIADTQYF
.,TRBJ2-3,TRBV30,.,15,TGTGCCTGGAGTACCCCTGGTCCAATTGGCGATACGCAGTATTTT,CAWSTPGPIGDTQYF
once,TRBJ1-1,TRBV7-9,TRBD1,13,TGTTCCAGCAGCCAACCCGGGACAGGTGAAGCTTTCTTT,CSSSQPGTGEAFF
.,TRBJ2-7,TRBV6-1,.,14,TGTGCCTCCCCCCGGGGGACCTCCTATAACGAGCAGTACTTC,CASPRGTSYNEQYF
.,TRBJ2-7,TRBV19,TRBD2,14,TGTGCCAGTAGGACTAGCGGGATTGCCTACGAGCAGTACTTC,CASRTSGIAYEQYF
.,TRBJ2-1,TRBV11-2,.,14,TGTGCCAGCAGGAACAGGGACTCCTACAATGAGCAGTTCTTC,CASRNRDSYNEQFF
.,TRBJ1-6,TRBV19,TRBD1,16,TGTGCCAGTAGTATATTTGCCGGGACAGGGGGCTCACCCCTCCACTTT,CASSIFAGTGGSPLHF
.,TRBJ2-7,TRBV9,.,14,TGTGCCAGCAGCGCACGGGAATGGGGCTACGAGCAGTACTTC,CASSAREWGYEQYF
.,TRBJ2-7,TRBV19,TRBD1,15,TGTGCCAGTAGTCCTACCGGGACAGGGGCCTACGAGCAGTACTTC,CASSPTGTGAYEQYF
.,TRBJ2-3,TRBV7-3,TRBD2,17,TGTGCCAGCAGCCAAGATATGCCGGGGGGAGGCACAGATACGCAGTATTTT,CASSQDMPGGGTDTQYF
.,TRBJ1-5,TRBV10-1,.,15,TGCGCCAGCAGTGAGGGGCTGTGGAGCAATCAGCCCCAGCATTTT,CASSEGLWSNQPQHF
few,TRBJ2-5,TRBV20-1,.,10,TGCAGCGGAGTCCAAGAGACCCAGTACTTC,CSGVQETQYF
.,TRBJ1-5,TRBV18,.,15,TGTGCCAGCTCACCAGCCTCAGGTTTGAATCAGCCCCAGCATTTT,CASSPASGLNQPQHF
.,TRBJ2-5,TRBV5-1,TRBD2,21,TGCGCCAGCAGCGGACAAAGCACTAGCGGGGGACAGAGCGAGTACCAAGAGACCCAGTACTTC,CASSGQSTSGGQSEYQETQYF
.,TRBJ1-1,TRBV5-1,.,15,TGCGCCAGCAGCCGGGGGGCAGGGTCGGGCACTGAAGCTTTCTTT,CASSRGAGSGTEAFF
.,TRBJ2-7,TRBV6-1,.,12,TGTGCCACCCGCGGGGCCCCCTACGAGCAGTACTTC,CATRGAPYEQYF
.,TRBJ1-3,TRBV18,.,17,TGTGCCAGCTCACCACCTTTGATGGTTAGCTCTGGAAACACCATATATTTT,CASSPPLMVSSGNTIYF
.,TRBJ2-7,TRBV19,.,13,TGTGCCAGCAGACAGGCGAGCTCCTACGAGCAGTACTTC,CASRQASSYEQYF
.,TRBJ1-2,TRBV18,TRBD1,13,TGTGCCAGCTCACCCCGGGACAGGGTAGGCTACACCTTC,CASSPRDRVGYTF
few,TRBJ2-1,TRBV25-1,.,13,TGTGCCACCTGGGGCGGGGACTACAATGAGCAGTTCTTC,CATWGGDYNEQFF
.,TRBJ2-1,TRBV6-5,TRBD2,15,TGTGCCAGCCAATTAGCGGGGGAGATATACAATGAGCAGTTCTTC,CASQLAGEIYNEQFF
.,TRBJ2-7,TRBV11-2,.,13,TGTGCCAGCAGCTTAATAGCGAACTACGAGCAGTACTTC,CASSLIANYEQYF
.,TRBJ2-7,TRBV7-9,TRBD1,13,TGTTCCAGCAGCTTTGCAGGGGGCTACGAGCAGTACTTC,CSSSFAGGYEQYF
.,TRBJ2-1,TRBV7-3,TRBD1,13,TGTGCCAGCAGCTTAACCCATGGACAGGGAAAGTTCTTC,CASSLTHGQGKFF
.,TRBJ1-1,TRBV2,TRBD1,13,TGTGCCAGCAGTCTCCGGGACAGGGAAGAAGCTTTCTTT,CASSLRDREEAFF
.,TRBJ1-1,TRBV7-5,.,17,TGTGCCAGAAGCTTATCTGCTGTTGGAGGGGGCTGGACTGAAGCTTTCTTT,CARSLSAVGGGWTEAFF
.,TRBJ2-2,TRBV11-2,.,15,TGTGCCAGCAGCTCCGGACAATTTAACACCGGGGAGCTGTTTTTT,CASSSGQFNTGELFF
.,TRBJ2-1,TRBV29-1,.,13,TGCAGCGCCAACGACAGGCCCTACAATGAGCAGTTCTTC,CSANDRPYNEQFF
.,TRBJ2-3,TRBV5-4,.,12,TGTGCCAGCAGCTTTATCGCAGATACGCAGTATTTT,CASSFIADTQYF
.,TRBJ1-3,TRBV7-3,.,13,TGTGCCAGCAGCTCCGGGTGGGGAAACACCATATATTTT,CASSSGWGNTIYF
.,TRBJ2-1,TRBV6-4,TRBD2,14,TGTGCCAGCAGTGAATCTAGCGGGAGCAATGAGCAGTTCTTC,CASSESSGSNEQFF
.,TRBJ2-7,TRBV18,TRBD2,16,TGTGCCAGCTCACCGGGACTAGCGGGAGGATTGGGGGAGCAGTACTTC,CASSPGLAGGLGEQYF
.,TRBJ2-1,TRBV7-9,.,15,TGTGCCAGCAGCTTGGTGCGGATGAGTTACAATGAGCAGTTCTTC,CASSLVRMSYNEQFF
.,TRBJ1-1,TRBV19,.,13,TGTGCCAGTAGTATAGGCAGGAACACTGAAGCTTTCTTT,CASSIGRNTEAFF